The clone carrying this TCR beta chain was detected many times. These data are taken from a study of response to subunit inactivated influenza vaccine. From the RT-PCR reads, TCRdb called clonotypes with MiXCR, one entry per CDR3 protein. The sample yields under 200,000 distinct CDR3 sequences, 11% seen once. V was cut by 1 base and J by 0 bases, with 6 bases left in between. The germline V gene has CDR1 SGHRS and CDR2 YFSETQ. The CDR3 has 14 amino acids. The TCR originated in a man aged 50 to 60 who received an inactivated influenza vaccine. The chain is built from TRBV5-1 and TRBJ2-3; D gene uncertain. The source material was non-naive T cells sorted from PBMCs, sampled more than 35 days after vaccination. The CDR3 here is CASSLTSSTDTQYF. The CDR3 nucleotides are TGCGCCAGCAGCTTGACCAGTAGCACAGATACGCAGTATTTT. The whole variable domain, remainder taken from reference TRBV5-1 and TRBJ2-3, is KAGVTQTPRYLIKTRGQQVTLSCSPISGHRSVSWYQQTPGQGLQFLFEYFSETQRNKGNFPGRFSGRQFSNSRSEMNVSTLELGDSALYLCASSLTSSTDTQYFGPGTRLTVL.